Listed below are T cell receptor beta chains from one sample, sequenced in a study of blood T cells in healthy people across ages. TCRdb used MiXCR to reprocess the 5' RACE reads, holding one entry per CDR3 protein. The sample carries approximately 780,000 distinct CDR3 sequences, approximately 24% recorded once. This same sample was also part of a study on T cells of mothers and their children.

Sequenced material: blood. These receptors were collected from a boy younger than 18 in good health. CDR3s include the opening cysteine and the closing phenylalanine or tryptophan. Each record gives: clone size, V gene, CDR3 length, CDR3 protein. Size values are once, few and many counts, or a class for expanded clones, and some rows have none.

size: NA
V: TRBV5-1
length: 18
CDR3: CASRYNLAGRIRATEAFF

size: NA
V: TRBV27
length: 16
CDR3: CASSPVQGGGFYEQYF

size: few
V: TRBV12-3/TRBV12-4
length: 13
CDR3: CASSLVAENIQYF

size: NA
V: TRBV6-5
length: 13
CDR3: CASSWDSGKPQHF

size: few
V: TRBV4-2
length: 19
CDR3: CASSQDEGSGGSPTDTQYF

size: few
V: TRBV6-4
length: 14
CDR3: CASTGTPNYNEQFF

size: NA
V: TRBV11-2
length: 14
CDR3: CASSLARGYEKLFF

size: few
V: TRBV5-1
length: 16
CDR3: CASSLARTRGGETQYF

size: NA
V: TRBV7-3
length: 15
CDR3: CASSLTGRVRTEAFF

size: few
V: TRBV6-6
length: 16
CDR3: CASTPRRGLSNEKLFF

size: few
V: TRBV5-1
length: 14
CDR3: CASSSPRDGDTQYF

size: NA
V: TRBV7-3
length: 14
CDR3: CAGSTGQGNSPLHF

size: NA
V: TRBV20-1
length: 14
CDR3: CSAKKWPVYNEQFF

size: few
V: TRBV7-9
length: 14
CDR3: CASNVGQPYNEQFF

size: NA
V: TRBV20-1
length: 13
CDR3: CSASGQLNTEAFF

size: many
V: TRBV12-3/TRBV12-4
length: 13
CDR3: CASSPGTGEEQFF

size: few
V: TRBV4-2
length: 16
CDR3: CASSQTLAGGTYEQYF

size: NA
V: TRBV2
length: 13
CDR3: CASRGTGLTEAFF

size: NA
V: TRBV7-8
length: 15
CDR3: CASSLALTSYNEQFF

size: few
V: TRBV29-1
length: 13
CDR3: CSVSSRGRETQYF

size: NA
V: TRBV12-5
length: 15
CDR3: CASGLPSVDPYEQYF

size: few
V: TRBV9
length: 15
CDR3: CASSQGSSSSYEQYF